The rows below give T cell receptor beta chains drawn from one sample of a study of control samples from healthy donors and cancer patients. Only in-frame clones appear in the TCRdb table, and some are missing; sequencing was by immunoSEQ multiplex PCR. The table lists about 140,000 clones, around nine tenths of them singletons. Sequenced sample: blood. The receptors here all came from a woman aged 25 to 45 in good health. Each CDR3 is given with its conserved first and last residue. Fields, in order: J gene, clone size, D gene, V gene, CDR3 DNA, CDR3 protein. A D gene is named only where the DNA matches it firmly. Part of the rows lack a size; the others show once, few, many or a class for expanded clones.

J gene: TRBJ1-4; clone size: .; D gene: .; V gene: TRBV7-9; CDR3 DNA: TGTGCCAGCAGCCTCGCTACGGGGGATGAAAAACTGTTTTTT; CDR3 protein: CASSLATGDEKLFF
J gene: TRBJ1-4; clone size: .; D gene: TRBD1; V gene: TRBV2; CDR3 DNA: TGTGCCAGCAAAGGACAGGGGGTAACTAATGAAAAACTGTTTTTT; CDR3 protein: CASKGQGVTNEKLFF
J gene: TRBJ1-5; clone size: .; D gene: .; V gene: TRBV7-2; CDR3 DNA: TGTGCCAGCAGCACTAAATACAGGGAGGGGAACCAGCATTTT; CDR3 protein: CASSTKYREGNQHF
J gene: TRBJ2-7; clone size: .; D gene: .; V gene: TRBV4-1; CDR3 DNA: TGCGCCAGCAGCCAAGAACCCTCATCTAACTCCTACGAGCAGTACTTC; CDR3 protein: CASSQEPSSNSYEQYF
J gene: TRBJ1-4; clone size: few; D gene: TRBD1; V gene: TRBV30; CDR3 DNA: TGTGCCTGGAGTGTACCTCGCAGGGGGAATGAAAAACTGTTTTTT; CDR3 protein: CAWSVPRRGNEKLFF
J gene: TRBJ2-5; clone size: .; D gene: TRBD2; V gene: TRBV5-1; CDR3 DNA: TGCGCCAGCAGCGGCGGACTAGCGGATAATCAGGAGACCCAGTACTTC; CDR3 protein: CASSGGLADNQETQYF
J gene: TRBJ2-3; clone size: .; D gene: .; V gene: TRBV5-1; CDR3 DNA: TGCGCCAGCAGCTTGGTATCAGGGAACACAGATACGCAGTATTTT; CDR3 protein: CASSLVSGNTDTQYF
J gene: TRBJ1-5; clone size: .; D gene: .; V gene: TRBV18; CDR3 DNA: TGTGCCAGCTCACCACCAGGCGGGGGCCATCAGCCCCAGCATTTT; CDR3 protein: CASSPPGGGHQPQHF
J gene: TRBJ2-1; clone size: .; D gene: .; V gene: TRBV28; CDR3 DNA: TGTGCCAGCAGTTTGATAGGGACAAGCTCCTACAATGAGCAGTTCTTC; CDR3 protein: CASSLIGTSSYNEQFF
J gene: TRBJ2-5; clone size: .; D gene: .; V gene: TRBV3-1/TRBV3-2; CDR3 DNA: TGTGCCAGCAGTCCGTACGGGACCACGGGGGAGACCCAGTACTTC; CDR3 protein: CASSPYGTTGETQYF
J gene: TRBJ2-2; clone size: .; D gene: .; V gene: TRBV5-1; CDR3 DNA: TGCGCCAGCAGCTTTTTCCCTAGCCAAAACACCGGGGAGCTGTTTTTT; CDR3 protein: CASSFFPSQNTGELFF
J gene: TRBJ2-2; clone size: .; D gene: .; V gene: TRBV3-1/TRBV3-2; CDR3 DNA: TGTGCCAGCAGCCATGTTGGTACAGGGAAGAGCACCGGGGAGCTGTTTTTT; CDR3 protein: CASSHVGTGKSTGELFF
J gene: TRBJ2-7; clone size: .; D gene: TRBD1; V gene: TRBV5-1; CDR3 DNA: TGCGCCAGCAGCTCCGGGACAGGGAGCCACGAGCAGTACTTC; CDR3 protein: CASSSGTGSHEQYF
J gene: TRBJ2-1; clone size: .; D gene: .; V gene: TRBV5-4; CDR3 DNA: TGTGCCAGCAGCTTGGTAGGGGGGAGGGTCAATGAGCAGTTCTTC; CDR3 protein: CASSLVGGRVNEQFF
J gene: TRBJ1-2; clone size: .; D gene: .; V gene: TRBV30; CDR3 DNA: TGTGCCTGGAGTCCGGGGAACTATGGCTACACCTTC; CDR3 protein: CAWSPGNYGYTF
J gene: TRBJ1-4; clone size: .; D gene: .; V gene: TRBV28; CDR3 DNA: TGTGCCAGCAAGGATGTTCTCAATTCGGGACGGATTAATGAAAAACTGTTTTTT; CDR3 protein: CASKDVLNSGRINEKLFF
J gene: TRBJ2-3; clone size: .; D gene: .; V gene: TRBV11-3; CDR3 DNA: TGTGCCAGCAGCTCCTTCATTACGGGGCCCCGCACAGATACGCAGTATTTT; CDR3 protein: CASSSFITGPRTDTQYF
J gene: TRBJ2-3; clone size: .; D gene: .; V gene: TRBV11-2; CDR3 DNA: TGTGCCAGCAGCTTCACAGATACGCAGTATTTT; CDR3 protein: CASSFTDTQYF
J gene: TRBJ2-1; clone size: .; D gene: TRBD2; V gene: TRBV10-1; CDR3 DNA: TGCGCCAGCAGTGAGTGGGGGAGGGGTAGGGTGGACAATGAGCAGTTCTTC; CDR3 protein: CASSEWGRGRVDNEQFF
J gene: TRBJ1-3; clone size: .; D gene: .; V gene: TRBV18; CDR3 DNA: TGTGCCAGCTCACCGGGGGGGACAACAGTCTCTGGAAACACCATATATTTT; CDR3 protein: CASSPGGTTVSGNTIYF
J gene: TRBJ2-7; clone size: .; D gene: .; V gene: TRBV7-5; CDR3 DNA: TGTGCCAGAAGCACGACAGGGGCCTACGAGCAGTACTTC; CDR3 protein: CARSTTGAYEQYF
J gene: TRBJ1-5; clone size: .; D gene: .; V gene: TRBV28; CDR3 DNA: TGTGCCAGCAATGGTTCCGGAGGGGCGAGTCAGCCCCAGCATTTT; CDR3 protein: CASNGSGGASQPQHF
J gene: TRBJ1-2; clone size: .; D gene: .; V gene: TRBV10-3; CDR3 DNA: TGTGCCATCAGTGAGGACGGAAACTATGGCTACACCTTC; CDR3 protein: CAISEDGNYGYTF
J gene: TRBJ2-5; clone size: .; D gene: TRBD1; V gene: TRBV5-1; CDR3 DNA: TGCGCCAGCAGCTTGGAGGCATCAGGGGGAGAGACCCAGTACTTC; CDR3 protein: CASSLEASGGETQYF
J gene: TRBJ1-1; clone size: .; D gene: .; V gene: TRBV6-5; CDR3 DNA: TGTGCCAGCGTTGTATCAGGGACATCCCGGAATGAAGCTTTCTTT; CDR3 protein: CASVVSGTSRNEAFF
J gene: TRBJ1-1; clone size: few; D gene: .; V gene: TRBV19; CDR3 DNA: TGTGCCAGTAACGACAGGACGGCAGCTTTCTTT; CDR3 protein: CASNDRTAAFF
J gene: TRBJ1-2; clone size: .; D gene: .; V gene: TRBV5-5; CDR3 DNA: TGTGCCAGCAGCTCCTCGGCCGGGACATCTAGTCATGGCTACACCTTC; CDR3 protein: CASSSSAGTSSHGYTF
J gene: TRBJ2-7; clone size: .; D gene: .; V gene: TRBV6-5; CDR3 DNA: TGTGCCAGCATGGGGTATAACCTCGAGCAGTACTTC; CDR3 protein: CASMGYNLEQYF
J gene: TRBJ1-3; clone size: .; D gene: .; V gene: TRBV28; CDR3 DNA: TGTGCCAGCAGTTTACTTACAGGGAGCTCTGGAAACACCATATATTTT; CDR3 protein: CASSLLTGSSGNTIYF
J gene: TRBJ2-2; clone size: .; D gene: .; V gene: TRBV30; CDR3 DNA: TGTGCCTGGATACAGAAGAACACCGGGGAGCTGTTTTTT; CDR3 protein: CAWIQKNTGELFF
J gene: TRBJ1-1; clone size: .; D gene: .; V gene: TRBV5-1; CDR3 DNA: TGCGCCAGCAGCATGGACAGCCTGAACACTGAAGCTTTCTTT; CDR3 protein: CASSMDSLNTEAFF
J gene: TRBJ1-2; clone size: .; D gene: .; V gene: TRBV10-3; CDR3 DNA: TGTGCCATCAGTGGGCCGGGACACAGCAACTATGGCTACACCTTC; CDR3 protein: CAISGPGHSNYGYTF
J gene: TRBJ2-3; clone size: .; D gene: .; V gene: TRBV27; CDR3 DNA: TGTGCCAGCAGCCCAAATACAGATACGCAGTATTTT; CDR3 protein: CASSPNTDTQYF
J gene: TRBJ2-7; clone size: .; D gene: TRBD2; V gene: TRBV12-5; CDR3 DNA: TGTGCTAGTGCCAACCCCATGACTAGCGGGGCCCCCTACGAGCAGTACTTC; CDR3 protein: CASANPMTSGAPYEQYF
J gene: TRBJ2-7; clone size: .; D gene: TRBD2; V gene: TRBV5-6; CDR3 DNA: TGTGCCAGCAGCTCCCTAGCGGGAGGCCTCTACGAGCAGTACTTC; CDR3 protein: CASSSLAGGLYEQYF
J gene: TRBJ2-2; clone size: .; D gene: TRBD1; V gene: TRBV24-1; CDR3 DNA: TGTGCCACCAGTGCTCACGACAGGGGGCAGAGCGGGGAGCTGTTTTTT; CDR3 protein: CATSAHDRGQSGELFF
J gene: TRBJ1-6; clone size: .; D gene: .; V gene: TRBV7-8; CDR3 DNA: TGTGCCAGCAGCTTGAAAGAGTCACCCCTCCACTTT; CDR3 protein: CASSLKESPLHF
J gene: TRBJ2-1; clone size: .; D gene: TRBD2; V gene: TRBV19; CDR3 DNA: TGTGCCAGTAGCACTAGCGGAGTGAGCTCCTACAATGAGCAGTTCTTC; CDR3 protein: CASSTSGVSSYNEQFF
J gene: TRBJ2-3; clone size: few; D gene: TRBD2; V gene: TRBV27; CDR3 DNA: TGTGCCAGCAGTCCTCTAGCGGCCTCTAGCACAGATACGCAGTATTTT; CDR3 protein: CASSPLAASSTDTQYF
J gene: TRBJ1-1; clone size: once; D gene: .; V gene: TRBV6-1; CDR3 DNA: TGTGCCAGCAGTCTAGGGCCCTTGGAGTACACTGAAGCTTTCTTT; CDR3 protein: CASSLGPLEYTEAFF
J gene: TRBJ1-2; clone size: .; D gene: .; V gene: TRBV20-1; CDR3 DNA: TGCAGTGCTCAGATTAACTATGGCTACACCTTC; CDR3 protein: CSAQINYGYTF
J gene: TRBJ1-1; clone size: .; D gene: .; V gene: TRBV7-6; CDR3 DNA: TGTGCCAGCAGCTTAGGGTATGGCGCTGGGGGTGAAGCTTTCTTT; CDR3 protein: CASSLGYGAGGEAFF